What follows are 10 T cell receptor beta chains derived from one specimen sequenced in a study of T cell changes during pregnancy in multiple sclerosis. Using immunoSEQ multiplex PCR, the repertoire was profiled, and TCRdb retains in-frame clones only, with some absent. The table has 80,000 to 100,000 clones, around 91% seen once. The material was peripheral blood, obtained after pregnancy. The origin of the receptors is a female donor in good health, enrolled as a control in a pregnancy study.

The rearrangement links TRBV10-3 to TRBJ2-2; maybe TRBD1 (5 bases). Per the germline V gene, CDR1 is ENHRY and CDR2 is SYGVKD. CDR3 length equals 15 residues. V was clipped by 7 bases and J by 6 bases, with 18 bases between them. Here the CDR3 reads CAINGRRVGSGELFF. The CDR3 coding sequence is TGTGCCATCAACGGTCGCAGGGTAGGATCCGGGGAGCTGTTTTTT.

The chain carries TRBV7-9 and TRBJ2-1; TRBD2 agrees at 11 bases. The CDR3 loop spans 16 amino acids. The germline gives CDR1 SEHNR, CDR2 FQNEAQ (reference sequence). Trimming cost V 2 bases and J 9 bases; bases outside gene matches: 9. The CDR3 DNA reads TGTGCCAGCAGCTTACCTCCCCGGCTAGCGGGGGGTGAGCAGTTCTTC. Residues: CASSLPPRLAGGEQFF.

The rearrangement links TRBV7-8 to TRBJ1-5; D is possibly TRBD1 (5 bases). The V gene's germline CDR1 is SGHVS and CDR2 FQNEAQ. With 1 base removed from V and 5 bases from J, the gap between germline ends came to 12 bases. The CDR3 runs 15 residues. In DNA form, the CDR3 reads TGTGCCAGCAGCTTAGGGGGGGGGTCTCATCAGCCCCAGCATTTT. It specifies CASSLGGGSHQPQHF. The whole variable domain, filled in from reference TRBV7-8 and TRBJ1-5, reads GAGVSQSPRYKVAKRGQDVALRCDPISGHVSLFWYQQALGQGPEFLTYFQNEAQLDKSGLPSDRFFAERPEGSVSTLKIQRTQQEDSAVYLCASSLGGGSHQPQHFGDGTRLSIL.

The genes are TRBV18 and TRBJ2-3, with D possibly TRBD1 on 5 matching bases. CDR1 KGHSH and CDR2 LQKENI come from the germline V gene. V shed 4 bases and J shed 2 bases, with 16 bases lying between them. This CDR3 is 16 amino acids long. The CDR3 protein is CASSQILGQHTDTQYF. CDR3 DNA sequence: TGTGCCAGCTCACAAATTTTGGGGCAGCACACAGATACGCAGTATTTT.

This clone was counted a few times. The genes are TRBV5-4 and TRBJ1-4; no clear D gene. CDR3 length: 15 residues. V lost 3 bases and J lost 6, with 15 bases in between. The germline V gene has CDR1 SGHNT and CDR2 YYREEE (reference sequence). The DNA of the CDR3 is TGTGCCAGCAGCTCGGGTTCGTCTGTAGATGAAAAACTGTTTTTT. Encoded protein: CASSSGSSVDEKLFF.

This sequence joins TRBV4-3 and TRBJ2-1, with D tentatively TRBD2 (6 bases). The CDR3 is made up of 14 amino acids. The V end was cut by 3 bases, the J end by 3 bases, with 9 bases between. Germline V gene lookup returns CDR1 LGHNA and CDR2 YSLEER. CDR3 bases: TGCGCCAGCAGCCACCCGGGACTCTACAATGAGCAGTTCTTC. Its protein product is CASSHPGLYNEQFF.

Here the CDR3 DNA reads TGTGCCACCGAGGAACGGGGAATGGGGTACGAGCAGTACTTC. Translating it yields CATEERGMGYEQYF. The chain has TRBV11-1 and TRBJ2-7; D may be TRBD2 (5 bases). From germline, CDR1 is SGHAT and CDR2 FQDESV (reference sequence). There are 14 residues in the CDR3. Trimming took off 10 bases at V and 4 bases at J, with 20 bases between the two ends.

There are a few counts of this clone. Other DNA sequences of this sample code for an identical CDR3. The CDR3 region is CASTDSFEAFF. The CDR3 nucleotides read TGCGCCAGCACGGACAGTTTTGAAGCTTTCTTT. The chain has TRBV5-1 and TRBJ1-1; D might be TRBD1 (6 bases). The CDR3 has 11 amino acids. V lost 6 bases, J lost 7 bases, and 10 bases lay in between. Germline V lookup: CDR1 SGHRS, CDR2 YFSETQ.

This clone was counted only a few times. V and J are TRBV29-1 and TRBJ1-1; no reliable D call. Germline assignment: CDR1 SQVTM and CDR2 ANQGSEA. The germline V and J ends were trimmed by 3 bases and 8 bases, with 10 bases remaining between them. This CDR3 comprises 11 residues. CDR3 region: CSVDGSPEAFF. The CDR3 region has the DNA TGCAGCGTTGATGGCTCTCCAGAAGCTTTCTTT. The full variable domain, its missing parts supplied by reference TRBV29-1 and TRBJ1-1, is SAVISQKPSRDICQRGTSLTIQCQVDSQVTMMFWYRQQPGQSLTLIATANQGSEATYESGFVIDKFPISRPNLTFSTLTVSNMSPEDSSIYLCSVDGSPEAFFGQGTRLTVV.

V and J are TRBV19 and TRBJ1-4; weak D call: TRBD1 (5 bases). The V and J ends lost 3 bases and 0 bases respectively, with 14 bases between them. Per the germline V gene, CDR1 is LNHDA and CDR2 is SQIVND (reference sequence). The CDR3 loop spans 17 amino acids. Here the CDR3 DNA reads TGTGCCAGTAGTATGGGGCTAACGGGTGCAACTAATGAAAAACTGTTTTTT. This encodes CASSMGLTGATNEKLFF.